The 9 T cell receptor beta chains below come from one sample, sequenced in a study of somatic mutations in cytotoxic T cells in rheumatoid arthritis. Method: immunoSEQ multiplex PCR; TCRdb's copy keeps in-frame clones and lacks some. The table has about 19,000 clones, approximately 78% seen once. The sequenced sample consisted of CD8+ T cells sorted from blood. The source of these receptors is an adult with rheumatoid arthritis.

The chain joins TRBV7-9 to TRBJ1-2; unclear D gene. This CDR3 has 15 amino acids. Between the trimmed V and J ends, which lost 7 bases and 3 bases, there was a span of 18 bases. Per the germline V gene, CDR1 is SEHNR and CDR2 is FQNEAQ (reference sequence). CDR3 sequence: CASTPPASTDYGYTF. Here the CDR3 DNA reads TGTGCCAGCACTCCCCCTGCCTCCACGGACTATGGCTACACCTTC.

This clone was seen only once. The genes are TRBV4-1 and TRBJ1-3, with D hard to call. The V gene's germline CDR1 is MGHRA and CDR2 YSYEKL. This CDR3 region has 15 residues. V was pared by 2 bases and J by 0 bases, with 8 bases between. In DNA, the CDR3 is TGCGCCAGCAGCCAAACACGGTCCTCTGGAAACACCATATATTTT. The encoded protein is CASSQTRSSGNTIYF.

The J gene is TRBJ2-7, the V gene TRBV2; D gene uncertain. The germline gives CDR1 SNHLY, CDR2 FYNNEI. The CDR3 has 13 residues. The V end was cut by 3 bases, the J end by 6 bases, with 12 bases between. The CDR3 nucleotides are TGTGCCAGCAGTGAGGGTGGTGCAGCCGAGCAGTACTTC. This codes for CASSEGGAAEQYF. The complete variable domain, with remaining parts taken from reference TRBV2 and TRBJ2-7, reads EPEVTQTPSHQVTQMGQEVILRCVPISNHLYFYWYRQILGQKVEFLVSFYNNEISEKSEIFDDQFSVERPDGSNFTLKIRSTKLEDSAMYFCASSEGGAAEQYFGPGTRLTVT.

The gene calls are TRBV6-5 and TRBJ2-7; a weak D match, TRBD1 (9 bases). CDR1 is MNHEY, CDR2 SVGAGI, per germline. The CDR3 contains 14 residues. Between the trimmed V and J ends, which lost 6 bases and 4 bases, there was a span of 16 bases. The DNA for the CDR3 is TGTGCCAGCAGCACAGGGGGCGGGGGGTACGAGCAGTACTTC. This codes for CASSTGGGGYEQYF.

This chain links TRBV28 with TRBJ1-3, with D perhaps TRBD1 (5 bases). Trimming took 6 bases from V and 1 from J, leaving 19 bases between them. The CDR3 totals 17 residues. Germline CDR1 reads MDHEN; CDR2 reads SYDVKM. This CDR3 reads CASSPAPAGYSGNTIYF. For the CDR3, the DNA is TGTGCCAGCAGCCCAGCCCCCGCAGGGTATTCTGGAAACACCATATATTTT.

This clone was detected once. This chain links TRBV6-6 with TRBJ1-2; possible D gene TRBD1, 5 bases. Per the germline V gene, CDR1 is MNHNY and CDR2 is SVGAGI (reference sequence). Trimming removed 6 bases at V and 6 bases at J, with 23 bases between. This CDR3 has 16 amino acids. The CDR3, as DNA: TGTGCCAGCAGGGGGGTGGAGGAATCAGGGCGGAATGGCTACACCTTC. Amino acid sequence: CASRGVEESGRNGYTF.

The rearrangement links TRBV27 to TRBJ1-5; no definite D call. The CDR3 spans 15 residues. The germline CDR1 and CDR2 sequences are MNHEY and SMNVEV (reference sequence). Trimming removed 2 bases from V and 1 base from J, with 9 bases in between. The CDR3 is CASSLIADSNQPQHF. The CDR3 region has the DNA TGTGCCAGCAGTTTAATCGCGGACAGCAATCAGCCCCAGCATTTT.

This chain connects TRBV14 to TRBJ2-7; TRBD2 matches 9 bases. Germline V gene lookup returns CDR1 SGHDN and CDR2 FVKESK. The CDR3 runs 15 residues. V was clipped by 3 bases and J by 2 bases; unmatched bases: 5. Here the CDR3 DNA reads TGTGCCAGCAGCCAGACTAGCGGCTTAACCTACGAGCAGTACTTC. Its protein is CASSQTSGLTYEQYF.

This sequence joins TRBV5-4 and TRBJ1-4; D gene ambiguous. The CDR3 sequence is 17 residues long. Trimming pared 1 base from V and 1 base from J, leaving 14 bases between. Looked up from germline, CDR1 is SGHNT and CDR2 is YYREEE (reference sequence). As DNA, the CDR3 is TGTGCCAGCAGCTTGCACTTAACTAAGGGAACTAATGAAAAACTGTTTTTT. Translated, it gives CASSLHLTKGTNEKLFF.